These 16 T cell receptor beta chains share one sample of origin, sequenced in a study of blood T cells in healthy people across ages. Combining a sample-barcoded 5' primer with a J-beta primer mix, a second PCR ran for about 6 to 12 cycles. From the 5' RACE reads, TCRdb called clonotypes with MiXCR, one entry per CDR3 protein. The table includes fewer than 750,000 distinct CDR3 sequences, less than 60% detected once. The specimen was blood. These receptor sequences come from a man of 80 years or more in good health.

V is TRBV11-1 and J is TRBJ2-7; D remains ambiguous. Trimming left V 5 bases short and J 7 bases short, with 15 bases between. CDR3 length equals 13 residues. In germline, CDR1 is SGHAT, CDR2 FQDESV (reference sequence). The CDR3 loop is CASSPGLAHEQYF. The CDR3 nucleotides read TGTGCCAGCAGCCCGGGTCTTGCCCATGAGCAGTACTTC.

In its sample, this clonotype was seen a few times. The chain joins TRBV6-1 to TRBJ2-6, with no clear D. With 2 bases removed from V and 0 bases from J, the gap between germline ends came to 11 bases. The CDR3 consists of 17 residues. Per germline, CDR1 MNHNS and CDR2 SASEGT. The CDR3: CASSENRELSGANVLTF. The CDR3 nucleotides are TGTGCCAGCAGTGAAAACAGAGAGCTCTCTGGGGCCAACGTCCTGACTTTC.

V and J are TRBV29-1 and TRBJ1-1; 8 positions agree with TRBD1. From germline, CDR1 is SQVTM and CDR2 ANQGSEA. The trim removed 6 bases at V and 4 bases at J, leaving 10 bases unmatched. This CDR3 has 14 residues. The CDR3 sequence: CSVHKDRAATEAFF. The CDR3 coding sequence is TGCAGCGTGCACAAGGACAGGGCGGCCACTGAAGCTTTCTTT.

The gene calls are TRBV12-3 or TRBV12-4 and TRBJ2-1, with 8 bases lining up with TRBD2. Trimming at V came to 4 bases and at J to 4 bases, leaving 6 bases not matched to a gene. This CDR3 has 15 residues. The CDR3 here is CASSSRTSQYNEQFF. The CDR3 nucleotides are TGTGCCAGCAGTTCCAGGACTAGCCAATACAATGAGCAGTTCTTC.

This clonotype was found many times. The chain is built from TRBV7-2 and TRBJ2-5; D not resolved. Germline V CDR1 and CDR2: SGHTA, FQGNSA. Trimming removed 3 bases from V and 4 bases from J, with 9 bases in between. There are 13 residues in the CDR3. The CDR3 is CASSLRHLETQYF. DNA of the CDR3: TGTGCCAGCAGCTTGAGGCACCTAGAGACCCAGTACTTC.

The chain employs TRBV4-2 and TRBJ1-1; D ambiguous. This CDR3 is 12 amino acids long. The V gene's germline CDR1 is LGHNA and CDR2 YNFKEQ. The ends were cut back, 8 bases at V and 4 bases at J, with 11 bases in the middle. In DNA form, the CDR3 reads TGTGCCAGCGGTGGAGAGATCACTGAAGCTTTCTTT. Encoded protein: CASGGEITEAFF.

The V call is TRBV4-2, the J call TRBJ2-3; 8 bases map to TRBD2. The CDR3 contains 16 residues. Per germline, CDR1 LGHNA and CDR2 YNFKEQ. The ends lost 1 base at V and 0 bases at J; junction bases unmatched: 3. In DNA form, the CDR3 reads TGTGCCAGCAGCCAAGGACCTAGCGGGAGCACAGATACGCAGTATTTT. Protein product: CASSQGPSGSTDTQYF.

The V call is TRBV10-3, the J call TRBJ2-7; 8 bases fit TRBD1. There are 15 residues in the CDR3. Germline CDR1 is ENHRY and CDR2 is SYGVKD. The trim removed 2 bases at V and 2 bases at J, leaving 5 bases unmatched. The CDR3 spells CAISEIPGQAYEQYF. CDR3 nucleotide sequence: TGTGCCATCAGTGAGATACCGGGACAGGCCTACGAGCAGTACTTC.

J is TRBJ2-3 and V is TRBV20-1; no definite D call. The CDR3 extends over 13 amino acids. Trimming took off 0 bases at V and 2 bases at J, with 6 bases between the two ends. Germline assignment: CDR1 DFQATT and CDR2 SNEGSKA (reference sequence). CDR3 DNA sequence: TGCAGTGCTAGAGATACCGTCACAGATACGCAGTATTTT. Translation gives CSARDTVTDTQYF.

This clonotype has just one count. The chain carries TRBV5-1 and TRBJ2-7; D remains ambiguous. The DNA matches TRBJ2-5 better at its end, which makes the J call doubtful. CDR1 is SGHRS and CDR2 is YFSETQ in the germline V gene. The CDR3 covers 15 residues. The CDR3 DNA sequence: TGCGCCAGCAGCTTGGGGTCCGGCCCGGAAGAGACCCAGTACTTC. Residues: CASSLGSGPEETQYF.

Details on this clonotype: A much larger clone lies one base from this, so it may be a read error. The CDR3 DNA is TGTGCCAGCGGCTTCCCGGGGCCGAGCTACGAGCAGTACTTC. Its translation: CASGFPGPSYEQYF. The rearrangement links TRBV7-2 to TRBJ2-4; D possibly uses TRBD1 or TRBD2 (5 bases each). The DNA end is a closer match to TRBJ2-7, so the J assignment may be wrong. The CDR3 length is 14 residues. Germline V CDR1 and CDR2: SGHTA, FQGNSA.

The chain couples TRBV7-2 to TRBJ2-4; 12 bases agree with TRBD2. This CDR3 has 15 residues. V lost 4 bases to trimming and J lost 13 bases; unmatched junction nucleotides: 11. The germline V gene has CDR1 SGHTA and CDR2 FQGNSA. The CDR3 sequence is CASSSTLTSGSVQYF. CDR3 nucleotides: TGTGCCAGCAGCTCCACTTTGACTAGCGGGAGCGTGCAGTACTTC.

The gene calls are TRBV29-1 and TRBJ2-3, with 10 positions matching TRBD1. This CDR3 region has 15 residues. Germline V gene lookup returns CDR1 SQVTM and CDR2 ANQGSEA. Trimming took 7 bases from V and 2 from J; bases not matched to a gene: 9. The CDR3 sequence: CSGTRTGGPTDTQYF. In DNA form, the CDR3 reads TGCAGCGGTACACGGACAGGGGGACCCACAGATACGCAGTATTTT.

This clonotype was recorded at least ten times. The V call is TRBV6-2 or TRBV6-3, the J call TRBJ1-2; TRBD1 aligns across 7 bases. The V gene end was trimmed by 5 bases and the J gene end by 5 bases; junction bases not matched to a gene: 2. The CDR3 extends over 12 amino acids. Germline CDR1 is MNHEY and CDR2 is SVGEGT. The CDR3 DNA reads as TGTGCCAGCAGTCGGGACAGTTATGGCTACACCTTC. It yields the protein CASSRDSYGYTF.

This clonotype appeared many times. The chain carries TRBV4-1 and TRBJ2-1, with D unresolved. Germline V gives CDR1 MGHRA, CDR2 YSYEKL. Trimming took 4 bases from V and 2 from J, leaving 6 bases between them. The CDR3 covers 13 residues. CDR3 loop: CASSPSTYNEQFF. The CDR3 nucleotides read TGCGCCAGCAGCCCTTCCACCTACAATGAGCAGTTCTTC.

This clonotype was observed a handful of times. DNA for the CDR3: TGCAGTGCTAGAGATCCTAGCGGGGGGCTGCACGAGCAGTTCTTC. This codes for CSARDPSGGLHEQFF. The genes are TRBV20-1 and TRBJ2-1; 11 bases line up with TRBD2. The germline gives CDR1 DFQATT, CDR2 SNEGSKA (reference sequence). This CDR3 is 15 amino acids long. J gave up 10 bases and V 0 bases, and 8 bases lay outside the gene matches.